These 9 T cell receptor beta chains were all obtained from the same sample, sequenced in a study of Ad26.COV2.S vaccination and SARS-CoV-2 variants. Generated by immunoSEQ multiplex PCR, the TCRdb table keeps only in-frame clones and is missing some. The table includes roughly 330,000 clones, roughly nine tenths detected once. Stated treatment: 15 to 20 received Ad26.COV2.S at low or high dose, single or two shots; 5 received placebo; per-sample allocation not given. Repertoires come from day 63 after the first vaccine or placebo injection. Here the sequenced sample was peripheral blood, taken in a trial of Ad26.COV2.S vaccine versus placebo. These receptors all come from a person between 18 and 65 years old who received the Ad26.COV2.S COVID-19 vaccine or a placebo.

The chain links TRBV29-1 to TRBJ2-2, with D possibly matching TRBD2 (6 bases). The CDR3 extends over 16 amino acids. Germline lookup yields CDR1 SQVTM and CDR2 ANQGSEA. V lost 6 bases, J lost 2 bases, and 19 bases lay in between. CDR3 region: CSVGARENLNTGELFF. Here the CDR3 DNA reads TGCAGCGTGGGAGCCCGGGAGAATCTAAACACCGGGGAGCTGTTTTTT.

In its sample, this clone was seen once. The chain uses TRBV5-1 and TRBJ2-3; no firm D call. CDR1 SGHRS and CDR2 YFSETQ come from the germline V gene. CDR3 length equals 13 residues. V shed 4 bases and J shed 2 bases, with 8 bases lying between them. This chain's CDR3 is CASSGSFTDTQYF. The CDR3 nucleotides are TGCGCCAGCAGCGGCAGCTTCACAGATACGCAGTATTTT.

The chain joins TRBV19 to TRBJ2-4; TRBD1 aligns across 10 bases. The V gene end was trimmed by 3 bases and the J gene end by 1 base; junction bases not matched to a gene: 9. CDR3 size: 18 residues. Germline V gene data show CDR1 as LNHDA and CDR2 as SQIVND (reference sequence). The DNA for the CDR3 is TGTGCCAGTAGTATTAGACAGGGGGCGAGTACGGCCAAAAACATTCAGTACTTC. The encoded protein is CASSIRQGASTAKNIQYF.

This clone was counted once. The CDR3 loop is CASSLRQIKLNQPQHF. Written as DNA, the CDR3 is TGTGCCAGCAGTTTACGTCAGATTAAGCTCAATCAGCCCCAGCATTTT. The chain carries TRBV28 and TRBJ1-5; D gene ambiguous. Germline V gene data show CDR1 as MDHEN and CDR2 as SYDVKM. The CDR3 contains 16 residues. V lost 2 bases, J lost 3 bases, and 14 bases lay in between.

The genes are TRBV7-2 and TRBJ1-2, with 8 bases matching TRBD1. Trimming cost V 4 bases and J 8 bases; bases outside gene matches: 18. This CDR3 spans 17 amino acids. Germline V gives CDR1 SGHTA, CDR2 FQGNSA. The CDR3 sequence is CASSSRTGNIGLTGYTF. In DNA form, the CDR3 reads TGTGCCAGCAGCTCCCGGACAGGGAATATTGGTCTAACGGGCTACACCTTC.

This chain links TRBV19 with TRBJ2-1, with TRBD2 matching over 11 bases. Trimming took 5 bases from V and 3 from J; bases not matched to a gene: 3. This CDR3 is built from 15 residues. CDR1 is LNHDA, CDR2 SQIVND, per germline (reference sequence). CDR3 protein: CASSFGTSGYNEQFF. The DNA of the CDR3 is TGTGCCAGTAGTTTCGGGACTAGCGGCTACAATGAGCAGTTCTTC.

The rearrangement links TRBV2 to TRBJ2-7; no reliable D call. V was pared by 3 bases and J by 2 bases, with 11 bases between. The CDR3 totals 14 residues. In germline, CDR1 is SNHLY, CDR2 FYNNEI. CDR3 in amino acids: CASSDSLTPYEQYF. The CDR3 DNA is TGTGCCAGCAGTGATTCGCTGACACCCTACGAGCAGTACTTC.

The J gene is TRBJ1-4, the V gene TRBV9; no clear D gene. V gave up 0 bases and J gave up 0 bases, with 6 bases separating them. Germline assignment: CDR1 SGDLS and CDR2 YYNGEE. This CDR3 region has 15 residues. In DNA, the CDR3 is TGTGCCAGCAGCGTAGACAGTTCAACTAATGAAAAACTGTTTTTT. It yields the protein CASSVDSSTNEKLFF.

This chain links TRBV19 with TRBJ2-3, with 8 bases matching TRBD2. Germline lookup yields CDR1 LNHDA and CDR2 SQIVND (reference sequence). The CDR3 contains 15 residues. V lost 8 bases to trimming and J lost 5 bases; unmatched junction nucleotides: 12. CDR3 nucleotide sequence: TGTGCCAGTTTACCTCGGACGGGAGGGGAAGATACGCAGTATTTT. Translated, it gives CASLPRTGGEDTQYF.